The sequence of this TCR beta chain was determined in a study of cytomegalovirus exposure and HLA in healthy donors (dated by TCRdb to the late 2010s). Background on the whole study: An earlier analysis of approximately 590 of the donors reported 250 to 300 Gb of sequence data and approximately 110 million unique TCR beta sequences from roughly 180 million T cells. About 5 DR-DQ haplotypes were handled as single units for association and clustering, since linkage in the cohort was strong. The number of donors typed differed by locus, with roughly 620-630 for A, B, C, DRB1 and DQB1, 522 for DQA1, about 610 for DPA1, and some 450 for DPB1. The aim of the study was to test whether cataloging public T cell receptors could identify signatures of past pathogen exposure. Donor age, sex, ethnicity and CMV serostatus were compiled together with the repertoire data. A later genetic analysis used genome-wide SNP genotypes for about 65% of the 666 donors, treating that subset as a discovery cohort. The T cell repertoires of 670 or so subjects were profiled by immunosequencing and related to cytomegalovirus serostatus. A later analysis re-analyzed previously published TCR beta repertoires from hundreds of donors and added high-resolution HLA genotyping to study TCR occurrence patterns. Roughly 300 gigabases of sequencing data and roughly 81 million unique TCR sequences made up an early release that covered several hundred HLA-typed donors. The study combined high-throughput TCR immunosequencing, statistical association of individual TCRs with disease status, and machine learning to predict cytomegalovirus infection status. A separate validation cohort of some 130 different subjects was used in addition to the roughly 700-subject first cohort. Across approximately 400 genotyped donors of the cohort, an average of approximately 240,000 unique TCR beta nucleotide sequences per donor were sequenced, and 15% to 20% of those sequences were non-productive. In an earlier analysis of several hundred of the donors, high-throughput TCR beta sequencing was used to judge whether each TCR beta V gene segment behaved as functional or pseudogenic. All discovery cohort repertoires had been generated using a single sequencing platform. Of the approximately 400 genotyped donors, approximately 83% fell in the genetic ancestry cluster associated with self-reported Caucasian donors. Rather than using new phenotypic data, the later analysis identified candidate immune exposures from TCR beta sequences and from how often those sequences occurred across donors. Both class I and class II loci were covered by HLA typing, at four-digit resolution. What the research found in general, with its limitations: Sequencing depth was assumed to be roughly uniform across donors in the presence/absence analyses, though that assumption may not hold. In both the original and validation cohorts, the classifier was reported to diagnose cytomegalovirus status with high specificity and sensitivity. A further reported finding was that TCR beta sequences accurately predicted the HLA-A and HLA-B alleles for most subjects in the first cohort. Specific HLA alleles were associated with 15,000 to 20,000 TCR beta sequences at a false discovery rate of 0.05 in a later analysis. The study gave a list of under 200 TCR beta chains associated with cytomegalovirus. A later analysis found that HLA-associated TCR beta chains were more clonally expanded and had lower generation probabilities than equally common non-associated chains. In a later analysis, the rate of TCR association differed among HLA loci, with DRB1 alleles having the most associated TCRs and HLA-C alleles having the fewest. Linkage disequilibrium might explain the correlated functional status among segregating V segments, but an unknown experimental factor could not be ruled out. In an earlier analysis of 587 of the donors, most TCR beta V segments appeared in productive rearrangements about 87% or about 30% of the time, broadly matching IMGT annotations. According to the authors, the approach could potentially be generalized to other disease states and immunological phenotypes. When HLA alleles, especially DR and DQ, strongly co-occurred, attributing TCR associations to individual alleles was difficult. Immune exposure information for the cohort was limited to CMV serostatus. Because HLA typing was unavailable for some donors at each locus, only the typed subset was used in association tests. Most CMV-associated TCR beta chains appeared to be HLA-restricted in a later analysis, and the HLA associations seemed to be driven largely by CMV exposure. Because counts were too low, roughly 16 rarely observed V segments, including chromosome 9 orphons, were left out of the earlier analysis of 587 of the donors. Compared with the roughly 700-donor mean, donors in an Asian-associated ancestry cluster had fewer N-insertions in productive TCRs, according to a later genetic analysis. Across donors, most TCR sequences were observed very rarely, whereas some public TCRs were present in many individuals. In vitro tests confirmed that a few of the cytomegalovirus-associated TCR beta chains recognize cytomegalovirus antigens. An association between a missense DCLRE1C variant and V-gene and J-gene trimming of TCR beta chains was found in a later genetic analysis and replicated in an independent cohort. Some IMGT-functional V segments, including TRBV6-2 and TRBV6-3, could not be told apart with the 87-base-pair reads, so those segments were excluded. A cluster of highly shared sequence variants was judged likely to represent a technical artifact of the sequencing pipeline. The cohort was sequenced for TCR beta chains only, and without alpha or paired-chain data the features that could be detected were limited. Several of the top co-occurrence clusters appeared to be linked to parvovirus B19, influenza, CMV and Epstein-Barr virus, according to a later analysis.

Points on this clone: The antigen it binds to is not known. One base away there is no much larger clone; base qualities are not given.

The library came from the immunoSEQ multiplex PCR assay. For the multiplex PCR, a mixture combining 60 forward primers for TCR Vbeta segments and 13 reverse primers for TCR Jbeta segments was used. A multiplex PCR assay on genomic DNA amplified the CDR3 region of rearranged TCR beta genes. Amplified TCR beta libraries were sequenced as 87-base-pair reads on the Illumina HiSeq System. In the authors' own workflow: In a later analysis, tens of millions of unique TCR beta chains were counted across the approximately 620 repertoires, and roughly 11 million of these chains were shared by at least two donors. To remove PCR and sequencing errors, raw reads were error-corrected and collapsed into unique sequences using a nearest-neighbor algorithm that merged closely related sequences. To assign V, D and J gene segments, CDR3 sequences were aligned to IMGT reference sequences. For a sequence to be retained, at least a six-nucleotide match to both a V gene segment and a J gene segment was required. Rearrangements were classified as productive when the CDR3 lacked stop codons and remained in frame with V and J, and all other rearrangements were classified as non-productive. Following IMGT convention, CDR3 was defined as the stretch from the second conserved V-encoded cysteine up to the conserved J-encoded phenylalanine. The earlier analysis of 587 of the donors excluded sequences that lacked an unambiguous match to a single V gene segment. In an earlier analysis of some 590 of the donors, a V segment was called functional when productive rearrangements were above 56.7%, and segregating when the standard deviation between donors exceeded 5%. To diagnose cytomegalovirus status from the catalog of TCR beta chain sequences, a statistical classification framework was built. In a later analysis, V and J genes were assigned by comparing TCR nucleotide sequences against IMGT/GENE-DB human TR gene sequences. A later analysis assigned CDR3 sequences and most-parsimonious VDJ recombination scenarios with the TCRdist pipeline. In a later analysis, every TCR beta chain was defined by the combination of its CDR3 amino acid sequence and its V-gene family, and reads without a unique V-gene family were dropped. To address suspected cross-contamination and a sequencing artifact, a later analysis removed 550 to 750 highly shared, low-generation-probability nucleotide sequences. For each public chain, a later analysis derived a clonal expansion index from normalized ranks of inferred template counts within each repertoire. Generation probabilities in a later analysis came from a VDJ recombination model fitted to out-of-frame rearrangements, and those results were checked against IGoR. In a later analysis, hypergeometric tests were used to score TCR-TCR, TCR-HLA and TCR-CMV co-occurrence, with a repertoire-size bias correction applied to TCR pairs. False discovery rates were estimated in a later analysis by permuting HLA or CMV assignments 20 times. In a later analysis, co-occurring TCRs were grouped using DBSCAN, and TCRdist sequence similarity was added for clustering within HLA-allele-positive subsets. Repertoires with fewer than 30,000 or more than 120,000 public chains were left out of co-occurrence clustering, as were five repertoires with anomalous nucleotide sharing. The source is immuneACCESS, and TCRdb retained only in-frame sequences with V and J called. Part of the clones is not carried over; for the studies checked, unresolved V genes explain less than half of this, and the remainder is unexplained. V and J calls and clone size are given by that table; D and trimming were obtained from the DNA. The sample records fewer than 150,000 clones, under 85% of which are singletons. The ten top clones hold 3.1% of the sample.

Inclusive of the bounding cysteine and phenylalanine, the CDR3 is 14 residues long. The retained sequence is limited to the CDR3, 42 bases, with the frame set at the first base. The junction carries 13 bases between V and J, which are trimmed by 5 bases and 6 bases respectively. Per the germline V gene, SGHVS is the CDR1 and FQNEAQ is the CDR2. The cohort consisted of some 670 healthy bone marrow donors. At the time of sampling, every cohort member was nominally healthy, though immune exposures that went unrecorded were likely present. The donor tested CMV seronegative, placing the donor among the 350 or so seronegative members of the cohort. Each donor provided a peripheral blood sample, and peripheral blood mononuclear cells were used for TCR beta sequencing. Genomic DNA was extracted from the blood cell samples with the Qiagen DNeasy Blood Extraction Kit.

The TCR was taken from a man aged 30 to 39 in good health and CMV-seronegative. The chain uses TRBV7-8 and TRBJ1-4; 5 matching bases give a weak D call of TRBD1. The sequencing sample was made of PBMCs. The CDR3 protein is CASSLRANDEKLFF. The DNA reads as follows: TGTGCCAGCAGCCTCAGGGCCAATGATGAAAAACTGTTTTTT. When the CDR3 is completed using the reference TRBV7-8 and TRBJ1-4 genes on either side, the full variable domain is GAGVSQSPRYKVAKRGQDVALRCDPISGHVSLFWYQQALGQGPEFLTYFQNEAQLDKSGLPSDRFFAERPEGSVSTLKIQRTQQEDSAVYLCASSLRANDEKLFFGSGTQLSVL.